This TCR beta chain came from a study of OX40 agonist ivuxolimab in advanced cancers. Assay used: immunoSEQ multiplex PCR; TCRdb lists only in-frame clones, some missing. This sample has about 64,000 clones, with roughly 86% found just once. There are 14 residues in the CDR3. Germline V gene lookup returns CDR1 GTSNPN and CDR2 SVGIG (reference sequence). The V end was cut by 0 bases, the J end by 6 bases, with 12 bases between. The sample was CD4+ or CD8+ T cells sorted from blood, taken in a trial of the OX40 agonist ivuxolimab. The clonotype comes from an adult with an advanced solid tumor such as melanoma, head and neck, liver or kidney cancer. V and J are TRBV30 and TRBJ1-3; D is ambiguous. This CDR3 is CAWSVGLAINTIYF. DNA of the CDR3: TGTGCCTGGAGTGTAGGTCTGGCGATAAACACCATATATTTT.